A single T cell receptor (beta chain) is shown here with its context. Its antigen is as yet unknown. The data belong to a study of T-cell memory formation after mild COVID-19. Overall study findings and caveats: Clones contracting over day 15 to 85 were CD4/CD8 balanced, with later expanders leaning CD4+. SARS-CoV-2 specificity was not confirmed for second-wave clones peaking on day 37.

The CDR3 spans 13 residues. Germline-derived CDR1 and CDR2 are SEHNR and FQNEAQ (reference sequence). V was trimmed by 2 bases and J by 6 bases, leaving 8 bases between them. Barcoded TCR alpha and TCR beta cDNA libraries with UMIs came from 5'RACE using constant-segment primers. TCRdb reanalysed the 5' RACE reads using MiXCR and keeps one entry per CDR3 protein. Among 170,000 or so distinct CDR3 sequences, about 28% were seen once, and the ten largest hold 12%. The sequenced material came from PBMCs or a T cell subset sorted from them (not recorded which). The V and J genes are TRBV7-9 and TRBJ2-1; a weak D match, TRBD1 (5 bases). This TCR derives from an adult woman who had mild COVID-19 (a few samples of this study predate the infection). Cell type and time point are not known. The chain's CDR3 is CASSLRQSNEQFF. The CDR3 DNA reads as TGTGCCAGCAGCTTACGACAGAGCAATGAGCAGTTCTTC.